This T cell receptor beta chain was sequenced during a study of T cell changes during pregnancy in multiple sclerosis. Assay used: immunoSEQ multiplex PCR; TCRdb lists only in-frame clones, some missing. The top ten hold roughly 0.2% of the sample, which has 45,000 to 70,000 clones, about 90% seen once. The germline gives CDR1 LNHDA, CDR2 SQIVND (reference sequence). Losses at the gene ends were 11 bases for V and 3 bases for J; bases not matched to a gene: 9. The CDR3 is 14 residues long. The input for sequencing was CD4+ T cells from peripheral blood mononuclear cells, taken in the second trimester of pregnancy. The genes are TRBV19 and TRBJ2-1, with TRBD2 matching over 8 bases. The source is a female donor with multiple sclerosis, enrolled in a pregnancy study. The CDR3 loop reads CASFGGDNYNEQFF. For the CDR3, the DNA is TGTGCCTCTTTCGGGGGGGACAACTACAATGAGCAGTTCTTC. Full variable domain (missing parts from reference TRBV19 and TRBJ2-1): DGGITQSPKYLFRKEGQNVTLSCEQNLNHDAMYWYRQDPGQGLRLIYYSQIVNDFQKGDIAEGYSVSREKKESFPLTVTSAQKNPTAFYLCASFGGDNYNEQFFGPGTRLTVL.